This T cell receptor (beta chain) was documented in a study of cytomegalovirus exposure and HLA in healthy donors. With 60 Vbeta and 13 Jbeta primers, the PCR was carried out. Generated by immunoSEQ multiplex PCR, the TCRdb table keeps only in-frame clones and is missing some. The table lists fewer than 200,000 clones, approximately 84% of them singletons, with 0.2% to 0.3% in the top ten. The V gene's germline CDR1 is MNHNY and CDR2 SVGAGI (reference sequence). The CDR3 loop spans 11 amino acids. The germline V and J ends were trimmed by 8 bases and 4 bases, with 8 bases remaining between them. General study points: The study listed 150 to 200 cytomegalovirus-associated TCR beta chains. One variant, a missense change in DCLRE1C, was linked in a later analysis to TCR beta V- and J-gene trimming. Follow-up analysis found HLA locus-dependent TCR association rates, highest for DRB1 and lowest for HLA-C. In most subjects, TCR beta sequences reportedly gave accurate predictions of HLA-A and HLA-B alleles.

For this clone: Its antigen is unknown.

V is TRBV6-6 and J is TRBJ1-2, with D unclear. This sequence originates from a girl under two years old in good health and CMV-seronegative. The source material was PBMCs. The CDR3 DNA follows: TGTGCCAGCGGGCACCTCTATGGCTACACCTTC. It yields the protein CASGHLYGYTF.